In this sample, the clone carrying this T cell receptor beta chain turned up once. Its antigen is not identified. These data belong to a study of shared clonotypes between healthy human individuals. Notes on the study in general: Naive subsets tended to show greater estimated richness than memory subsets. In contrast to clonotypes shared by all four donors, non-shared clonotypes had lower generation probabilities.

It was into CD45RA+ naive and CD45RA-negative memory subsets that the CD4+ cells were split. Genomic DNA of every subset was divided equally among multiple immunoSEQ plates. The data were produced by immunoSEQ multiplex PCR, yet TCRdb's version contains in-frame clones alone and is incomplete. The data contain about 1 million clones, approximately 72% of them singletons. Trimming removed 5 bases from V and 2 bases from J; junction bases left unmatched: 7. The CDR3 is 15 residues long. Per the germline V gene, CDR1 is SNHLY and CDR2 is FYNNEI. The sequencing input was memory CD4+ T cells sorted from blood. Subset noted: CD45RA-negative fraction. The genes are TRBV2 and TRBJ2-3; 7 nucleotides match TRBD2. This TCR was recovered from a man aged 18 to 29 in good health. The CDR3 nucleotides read TGTGCCAGCAGTACGGGACTAACTACCACAGATACGCAGTATTTT. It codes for CASSTGLTTTDTQYF.